Described below is a single T cell receptor beta chain sequence and its context. The antigen is unknown. The sample is drawn from a study of OX40 agonist ivuxolimab in advanced cancers. Study at large: Three patients, one with hepatocellular carcinoma and two with cutaneous melanoma, achieved partial responses.

This table comes from immunoSEQ multiplex PCR, and its TCRdb copy is limited to in-frame clones, with some not included. The table shows 80,000 to 95,000 clones, with roughly 85% occurring only once. CDR1 SGHKS and CDR2 YYEKEE come from the germline V gene (reference sequence). The CDR3 loop spans 15 amino acids. V dropped 1 base and J dropped 0 bases, with 7 bases sitting between them. Whole-study findings and limits: Clonal expansion among partial responders at 0.1-3.0 mg/kg ranked near the lowest. Nonresponders included some who also had low normalized T-cell clonal expansion. At 0.1 to 3.0 mg/kg and by week 6, CD4+ and CD8+ T cells in the blood had expanded clonally.

V is TRBV5-5 and J is TRBJ2-2; no reliable D call. This TCR was recovered from an adult with an advanced solid tumor such as melanoma, head and neck, liver or kidney cancer. The sample was CD4+ or CD8+ T cells sorted from blood, taken in a trial of the OX40 agonist ivuxolimab. The chain's CDR3 is CASSLSLTNTGELFF. In DNA form, the CDR3 reads TGTGCCAGCAGCTTGTCGCTGACGAACACCGGGGAGCTGTTTTTT.